A selection of T cell receptor beta chains follows, all from one sample in a study of blood T cell repertoires in COVID-19. Profiling relied on immunoSEQ multiplex PCR, and the TCRdb table lists in-frame clones only, not all of them. This table holds roughly 81,000 clones, over 75% found once. Material: peripheral blood. These receptors originate from a woman aged 80 or older with COVID-19, enrolled during active disease. The CDR3 runs from the conserved cysteine through the conserved F or W. Each record gives: clone size, D gene, V gene, J gene, CDR3 DNA, CDR3 protein. A D gene is named only where the DNA matches it firmly. The listing skips clone size in some rows; elsewhere it reads once, few, many or a size class.

abundance: .
d_gene: TRBD2
v_gene: TRBV10-3
j_gene: TRBJ2-5
CDR3nt: TGTGCCATCAGTGAGTCTGGGCTAGCGGGAGGAGAGACCCAGTACTTC
CDR3aa: CAISESGLAGGETQYF

abundance: .
d_gene: .
v_gene: TRBV6-5
j_gene: TRBJ1-2
CDR3nt: TGTGCCAGCATCCGCTATGGCTACACCTTC
CDR3aa: CASIRYGYTF

abundance: .
d_gene: TRBD1
v_gene: TRBV4-1
j_gene: TRBJ2-7
CDR3nt: TGCGCCAGCAGCCAAAACCGGGACAGGGTCAACGAGCAGTACTTC
CDR3aa: CASSQNRDRVNEQYF

abundance: few
d_gene: TRBD1
v_gene: TRBV18
j_gene: TRBJ1-4
CDR3nt: TGTGCCAGCTCACCCTGGACAGGGGAAGATGAAAAACTGTTTTTT
CDR3aa: CASSPWTGEDEKLFF

abundance: .
d_gene: .
v_gene: TRBV19
j_gene: TRBJ1-1
CDR3nt: TGTGCCAGTAGTTTACAGGGTGGTGAAGCTTTCTTT
CDR3aa: CASSLQGGEAFF

abundance: .
d_gene: .
v_gene: TRBV6-1
j_gene: TRBJ2-7
CDR3nt: TGTGCCAGCAGTGATTATTACGAGCAGTACTTC
CDR3aa: CASSDYYEQYF

abundance: .
d_gene: .
v_gene: TRBV15
j_gene: TRBJ2-5
CDR3nt: TGTGCCACCAGCAGAGATTTTATGACTACAGAGACCCAGTACTTC
CDR3aa: CATSRDFMTTETQYF

abundance: .
d_gene: .
v_gene: TRBV20-1
j_gene: TRBJ1-2
CDR3nt: TGCAGTGCTCCAGGGGTAACTGGCTACACCTTC
CDR3aa: CSAPGVTGYTF

abundance: .
d_gene: TRBD1
v_gene: TRBV28
j_gene: TRBJ2-4
CDR3nt: TGTGCCAGCAGCCCCGTGAGGGGGCTGGGGAACATTCAGTACTTC
CDR3aa: CASSPVRGLGNIQYF

abundance: .
d_gene: .
v_gene: TRBV3-1/TRBV3-2
j_gene: TRBJ2-7
CDR3nt: TGTGCCAGCAGCACACCCTTGGAGCAGTACTTC
CDR3aa: CASSTPLEQYF

abundance: .
d_gene: TRBD2
v_gene: TRBV15
j_gene: TRBJ2-5
CDR3nt: TGTGCCACCAGCAGAGACCCAGCGGGGGCCATTTTGGCGACCCAGTACTTC
CDR3aa: CATSRDPAGAILATQYF

abundance: .
d_gene: .
v_gene: TRBV2
j_gene: TRBJ1-1
CDR3nt: TGTGCCAGCAGTGGAACCATAACGACAGGTGAAGCTTTCTTT
CDR3aa: CASSGTITTGEAFF

abundance: .
d_gene: .
v_gene: TRBV23-1
j_gene: TRBJ1-2
CDR3nt: TGCGCCAGCACCCCCTTAGGAGGCGGCCACTATGGCTACACCTTC
CDR3aa: CASTPLGGGHYGYTF

abundance: .
d_gene: TRBD2
v_gene: TRBV9
j_gene: TRBJ2-5
CDR3nt: TGTGCCAGCAGCGTCTGGTGGGACGTGCGGGGGGAGACCCAGTACTTC
CDR3aa: CASSVWWDVRGETQYF

abundance: .
d_gene: .
v_gene: TRBV7-9
j_gene: TRBJ1-5
CDR3nt: TGTGCCAGCAGCTTAATGACGGATCAGGTCAGCCCCCAGCATTTT
CDR3aa: CASSLMTDQVSPQHF

abundance: few
d_gene: .
v_gene: TRBV5-4
j_gene: TRBJ1-1
CDR3nt: TGTGCCAGCAGCACGGACAGTCACACTGAAGCTTTCTTT
CDR3aa: CASSTDSHTEAFF

abundance: .
d_gene: .
v_gene: TRBV12-2
j_gene: TRBJ2-7
CDR3nt: TGTGCAAGTCGCTTCCTCAACATCCTACAGGGGGTCGGGCTACGCTACGAGCAGTACTTC
CDR3aa: CASRFLNILQGVGLRYEQYF

abundance: once
d_gene: TRBD2
v_gene: TRBV7-3
j_gene: TRBJ2-1
CDR3nt: TGTGCCAGCAGCTTAACAGGTTCTAGCGGGACCTACAATGAGCAGTTCTTC
CDR3aa: CASSLTGSSGTYNEQFF

abundance: .
d_gene: TRBD1
v_gene: TRBV27
j_gene: TRBJ1-6
CDR3nt: TGTGCCAGCAGTTTATCGGCAGGGGGCTTCAATTCACCCCTCCACTTT
CDR3aa: CASSLSAGGFNSPLHF

abundance: few
d_gene: .
v_gene: TRBV3-1/TRBV3-2
j_gene: TRBJ2-1
CDR3nt: TGTGCCAGCAGCCAAGATCGGGAGTGGGAGCAGTTCTTC
CDR3aa: CASSQDREWEQFF

abundance: .
d_gene: TRBD2
v_gene: TRBV24-1
j_gene: TRBJ2-1
CDR3nt: TGTGCCACCAGTGAGCCGAGCGGGAGCTCCTACAATGAGCAGTTCTTC
CDR3aa: CATSEPSGSSYNEQFF

abundance: .
d_gene: .
v_gene: TRBV4-1
j_gene: TRBJ2-3
CDR3nt: TGCGCCAGCAGCCAGCCAGGACAGACCCGAGGGGATACGCAGTATTTT
CDR3aa: CASSQPGQTRGDTQYF

abundance: .
d_gene: .
v_gene: TRBV5-1
j_gene: TRBJ2-3
CDR3nt: TGCGCCAGCCAGCTGCAGGGGGGCGCAGATACGCAGTATTTT
CDR3aa: CASQLQGGADTQYF

abundance: .
d_gene: .
v_gene: TRBV7-3
j_gene: TRBJ2-3
CDR3nt: TGTGCCAGCAGCTTAACGGCTTTAGGGAGGTATAAAGATACGCAGTATTTT
CDR3aa: CASSLTALGRYKDTQYF

abundance: few
d_gene: .
v_gene: TRBV29-1
j_gene: TRBJ2-7
CDR3nt: TGCAGCGTTGAGCGTGTTGGGGGAGGCGAGCAGTACTTC
CDR3aa: CSVERVGGGEQYF